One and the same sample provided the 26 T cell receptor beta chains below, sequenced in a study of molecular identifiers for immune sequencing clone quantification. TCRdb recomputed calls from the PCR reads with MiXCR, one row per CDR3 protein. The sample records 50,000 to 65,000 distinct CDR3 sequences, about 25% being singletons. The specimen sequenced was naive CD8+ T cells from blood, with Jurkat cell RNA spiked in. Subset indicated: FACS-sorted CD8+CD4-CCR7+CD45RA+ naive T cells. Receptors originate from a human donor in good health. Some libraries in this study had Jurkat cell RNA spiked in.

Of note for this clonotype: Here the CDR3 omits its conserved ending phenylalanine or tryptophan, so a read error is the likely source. The CDR3: CASSQVPGDRQYL. The CDR3 nucleotides read TGCGCCAGCAGCCAAGTTCCGGGGGACAGACAGTACCTC. The chain uses TRBV4-1 and TRBJ2-7, with D perhaps TRBD1 (7 bases). Trimming took 1 base from V and 10 from J, leaving 14 bases between them. CDR1 and CDR2 from the germline V gene are MGHRA and YSYEKL. This CDR3 spans 13 amino acids.

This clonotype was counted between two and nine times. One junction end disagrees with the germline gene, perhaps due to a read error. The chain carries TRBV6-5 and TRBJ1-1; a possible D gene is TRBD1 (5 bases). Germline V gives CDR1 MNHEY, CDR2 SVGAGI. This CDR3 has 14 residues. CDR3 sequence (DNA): TGTGCCAGCAGTTTCACAGGTTTGCTCGCTGAAGCTCTCTTT. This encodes CASSFTGLLAEALF.

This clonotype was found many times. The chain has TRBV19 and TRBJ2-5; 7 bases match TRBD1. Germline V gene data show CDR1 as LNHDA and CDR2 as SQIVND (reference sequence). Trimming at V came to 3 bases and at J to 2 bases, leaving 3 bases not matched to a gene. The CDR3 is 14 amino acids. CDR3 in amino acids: CASSIRDRQETQYF. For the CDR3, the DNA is TGTGCCAGTAGTATCCGGGACAGACAAGAGACCCAGTACTTC.

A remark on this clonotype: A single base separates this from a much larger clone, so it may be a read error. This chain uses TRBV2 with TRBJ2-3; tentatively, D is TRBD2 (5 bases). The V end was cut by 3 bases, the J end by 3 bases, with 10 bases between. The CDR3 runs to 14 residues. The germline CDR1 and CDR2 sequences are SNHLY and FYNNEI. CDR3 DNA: TGTGCCAGCAGTGACCCCAGGACTACAGATACGCAGTATTTT. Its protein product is CASSDPRTTDTQYF.

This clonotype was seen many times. The CDR3 protein is CASSPLGQWGEQYF. In DNA form, the CDR3 reads TGTGCCAGCAGCCCATTGGGGCAGTGGGGCGAGCAGTACTTC. J is TRBJ2-7 and V is TRBV11-2; a possible D gene is TRBD1 (5 bases). This CDR3 has 14 amino acids. The V gene lost 5 bases and the J gene lost 6 bases, with 17 bases spanning the gap. Germline values: CDR1 SGHAT, CDR2 FQNNGV.

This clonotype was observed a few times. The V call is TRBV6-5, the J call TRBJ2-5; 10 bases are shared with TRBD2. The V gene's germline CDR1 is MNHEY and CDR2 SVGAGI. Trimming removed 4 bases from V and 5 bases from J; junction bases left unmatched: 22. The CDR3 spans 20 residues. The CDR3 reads CASSSPLPSGLASGGETQYF. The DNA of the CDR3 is TGTGCCAGCAGTTCCCCACTACCCTCGGGACTAGCGTCCGGGGGGGAGACCCAGTACTTC.

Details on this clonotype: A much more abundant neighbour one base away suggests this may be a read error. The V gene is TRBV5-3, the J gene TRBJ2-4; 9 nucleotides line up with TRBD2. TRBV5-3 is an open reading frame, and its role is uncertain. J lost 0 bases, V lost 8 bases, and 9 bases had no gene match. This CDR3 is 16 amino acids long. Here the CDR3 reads CASCLGRGGAKNIQYF. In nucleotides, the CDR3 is TGTGCCAGCTGCTTAGGGCGGGGGGGAGCCAAAAACATTCAGTACTTC.

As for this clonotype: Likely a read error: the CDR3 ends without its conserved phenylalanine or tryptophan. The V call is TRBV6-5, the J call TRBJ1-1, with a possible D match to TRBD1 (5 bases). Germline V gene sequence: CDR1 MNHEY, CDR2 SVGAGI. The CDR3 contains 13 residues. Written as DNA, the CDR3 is TGTGCCAGCAGGTCAGGGATGAACACAGAAGCTTTCTCT. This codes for CASRSGMNTEAFS.

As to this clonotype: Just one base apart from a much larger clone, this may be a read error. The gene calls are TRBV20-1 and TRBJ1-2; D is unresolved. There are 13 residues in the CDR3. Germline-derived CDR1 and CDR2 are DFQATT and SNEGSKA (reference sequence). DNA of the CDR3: TGCAGTGCTAGAGATGTGGGTAACTATGGCTACGCCTTC. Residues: CSARDVGNYGYAF.

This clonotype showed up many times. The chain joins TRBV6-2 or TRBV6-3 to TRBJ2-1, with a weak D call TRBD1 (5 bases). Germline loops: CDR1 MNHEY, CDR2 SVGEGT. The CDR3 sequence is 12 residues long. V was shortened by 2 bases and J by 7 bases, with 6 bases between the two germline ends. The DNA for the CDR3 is TGTGCCAGCAGTTACGGGGCGAATGAGCAGTTCTTC. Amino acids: CASSYGANEQFF.

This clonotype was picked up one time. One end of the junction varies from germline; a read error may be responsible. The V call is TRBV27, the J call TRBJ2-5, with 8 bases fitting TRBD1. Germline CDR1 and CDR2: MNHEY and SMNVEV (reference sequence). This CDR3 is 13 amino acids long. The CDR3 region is CASRDREQEPQYF. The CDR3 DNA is TGTGCCAGCAGGGACAGGGAGCAAGAGCCCCAGTACTTC.

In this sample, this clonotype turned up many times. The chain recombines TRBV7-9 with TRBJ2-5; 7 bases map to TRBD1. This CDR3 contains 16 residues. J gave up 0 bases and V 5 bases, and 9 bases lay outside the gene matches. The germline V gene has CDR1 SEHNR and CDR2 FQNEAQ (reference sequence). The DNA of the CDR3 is TGTGCCAGCAGCAAAACAGGGGATTTGTACCAAGAGACCCAGTACTTC. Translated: CASSKTGDLYQETQYF.

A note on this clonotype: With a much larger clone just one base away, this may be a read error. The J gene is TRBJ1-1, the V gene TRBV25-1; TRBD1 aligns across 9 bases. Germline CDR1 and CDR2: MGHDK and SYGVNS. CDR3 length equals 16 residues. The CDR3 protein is CASSELNRGRSGEALF. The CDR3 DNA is TGTGCCAGCAGTGAACTTAACAGGGGGCGGTCAGGCGAAGCTCTCTTT. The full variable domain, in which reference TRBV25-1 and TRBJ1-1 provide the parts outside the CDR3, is EADIYQTPRYLVIGTGKKITLECSQTMGHDKMYWYQQDPGMELHLIHYSYGVNSTEKGDLSSESTVSRIRTEHFPLTLESARPSHTSQYLCASSELNRGRSGEALFGQGTRLTVV.

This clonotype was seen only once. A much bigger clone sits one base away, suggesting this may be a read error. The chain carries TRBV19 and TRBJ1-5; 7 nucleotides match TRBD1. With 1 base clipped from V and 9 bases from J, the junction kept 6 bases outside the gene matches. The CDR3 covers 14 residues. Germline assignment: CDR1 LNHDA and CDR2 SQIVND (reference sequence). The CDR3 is CASSIGQGLSPQHF. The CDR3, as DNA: TGTGCCAGTAGTATAGGACAGGGTCTTTCGCCCCAGCATTTT.

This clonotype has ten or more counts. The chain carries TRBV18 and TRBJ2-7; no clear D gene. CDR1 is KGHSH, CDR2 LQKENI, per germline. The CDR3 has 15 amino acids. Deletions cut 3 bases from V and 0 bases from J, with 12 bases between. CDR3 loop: CASSPLADISYEQYF. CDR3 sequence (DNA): TGTGCCAGCTCACCCTTAGCCGACATCTCCTACGAGCAGTACTTC.

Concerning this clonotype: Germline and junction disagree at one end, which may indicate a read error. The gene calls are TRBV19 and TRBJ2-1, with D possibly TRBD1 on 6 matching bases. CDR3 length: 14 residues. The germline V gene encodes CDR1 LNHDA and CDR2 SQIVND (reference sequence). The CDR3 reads CASGDGGSYNEQSF. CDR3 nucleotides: TGTGCCAGTGGGGATGGGGGCTCCTACAATGAGCAGTCCTTC.

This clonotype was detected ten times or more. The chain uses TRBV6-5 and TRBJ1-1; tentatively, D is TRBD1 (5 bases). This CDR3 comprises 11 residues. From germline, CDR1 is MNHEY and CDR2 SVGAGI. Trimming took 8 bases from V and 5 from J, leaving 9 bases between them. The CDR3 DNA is TGTGCCAGCCGGGGGGGGACTGAAGCTTTCTTT. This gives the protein CASRGGTEAFF.

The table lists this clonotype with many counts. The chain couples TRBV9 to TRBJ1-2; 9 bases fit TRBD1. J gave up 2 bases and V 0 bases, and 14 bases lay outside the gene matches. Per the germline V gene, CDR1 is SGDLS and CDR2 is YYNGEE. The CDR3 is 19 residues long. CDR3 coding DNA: TGTGCCAGCAGCGTAGACTCCCCGAACAGGGGGCTTTTAAACTATGGCTACACCTTC. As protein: CASSVDSPNRGLLNYGYTF.

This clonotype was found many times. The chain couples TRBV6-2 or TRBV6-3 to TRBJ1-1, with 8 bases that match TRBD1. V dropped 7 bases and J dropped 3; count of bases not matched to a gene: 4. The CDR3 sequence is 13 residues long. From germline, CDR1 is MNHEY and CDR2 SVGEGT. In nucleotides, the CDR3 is TGTGCCAGCACAGGGGGCAGTTACACTGAAGCTTTCTTT. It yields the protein CASTGGSYTEAFF.

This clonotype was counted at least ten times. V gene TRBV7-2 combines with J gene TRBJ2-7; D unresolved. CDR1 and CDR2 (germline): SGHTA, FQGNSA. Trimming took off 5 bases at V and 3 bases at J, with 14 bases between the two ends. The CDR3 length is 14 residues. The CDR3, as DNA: TGTGCCAGCAGCCCCTTGCCGACTTTCTACGAGCAGTACTTC. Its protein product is CASSPLPTFYEQYF.

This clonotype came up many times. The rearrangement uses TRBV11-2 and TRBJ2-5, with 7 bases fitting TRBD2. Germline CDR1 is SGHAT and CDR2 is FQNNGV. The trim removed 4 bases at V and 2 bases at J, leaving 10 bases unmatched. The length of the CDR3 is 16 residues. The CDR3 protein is CASSSYPGGQQETQYF. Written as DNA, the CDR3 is TGTGCCAGCAGCTCGTACCCGGGAGGCCAGCAAGAGACCCAGTACTTC.

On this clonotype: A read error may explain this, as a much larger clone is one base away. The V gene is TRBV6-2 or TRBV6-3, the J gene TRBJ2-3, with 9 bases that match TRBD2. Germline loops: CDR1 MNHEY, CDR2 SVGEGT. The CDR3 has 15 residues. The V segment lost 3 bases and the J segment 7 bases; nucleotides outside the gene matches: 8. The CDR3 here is CASSYSPSGEYTQYF. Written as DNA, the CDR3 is TGTGCCAGCAGTTATAGTCCTAGCGGGGAATATACGCAGTATTTT.

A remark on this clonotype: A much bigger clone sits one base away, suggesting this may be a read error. This chain's CDR3 is CASSEGRRGYEQHF. In nucleotides, the CDR3 is TGTGCCAGCAGTGAAGGCCGCAGGGGTTACGAGCAGCACTTC. This chain connects TRBV6-1 to TRBJ2-7, with D possibly matching TRBD1 (6 bases). The CDR3 runs 14 residues. In germline, CDR1 is MNHNS, CDR2 SASEGT.

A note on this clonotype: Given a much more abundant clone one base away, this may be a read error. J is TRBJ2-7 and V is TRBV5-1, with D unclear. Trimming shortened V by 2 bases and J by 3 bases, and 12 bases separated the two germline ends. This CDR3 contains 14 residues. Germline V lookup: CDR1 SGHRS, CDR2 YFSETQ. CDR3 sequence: CASSFTPVSYEQYF. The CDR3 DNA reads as TGCGCCAGCAGCTTCACACCCGTTAGCTACGAGCAGTACTTC.

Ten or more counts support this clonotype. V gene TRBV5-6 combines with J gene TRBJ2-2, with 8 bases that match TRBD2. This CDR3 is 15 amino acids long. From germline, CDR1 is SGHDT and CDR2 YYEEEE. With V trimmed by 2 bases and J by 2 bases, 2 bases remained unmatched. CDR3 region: CASSLTSGNTGELFF. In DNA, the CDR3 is TGTGCCAGCAGCTTAACTAGCGGAAACACCGGGGAGCTGTTTTTT.

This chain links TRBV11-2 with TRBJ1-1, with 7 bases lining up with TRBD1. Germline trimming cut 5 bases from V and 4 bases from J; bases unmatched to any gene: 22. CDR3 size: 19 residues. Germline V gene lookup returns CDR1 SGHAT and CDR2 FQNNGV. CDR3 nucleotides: TGTGCCAGCAGCATGCGGCGACAGGGAGTTCGAACGATGAGCACTGAAGCTTTCTTT. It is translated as CASSMRRQGVRTMSTEAFF.